This TCR beta chain emerged from a study of T cell changes during pregnancy in multiple sclerosis. Trimming removed 6 bases at V and 6 bases at J, with 13 bases between. The CDR3 has 13 amino acids. Looked up from germline, CDR1 is SGHDT and CDR2 is YYEEEE. Clones were sequenced by immunoSEQ multiplex PCR, and TCRdb holds only the in-frame ones, with some missing. The sample comprises tens of thousands of clones, approximately 95% of which are singletons, and roughly 3% rests with the top ten. The receptor's source is a female donor with multiple sclerosis, enrolled in a pregnancy study. The specimen was CD8+ T cells from peripheral blood mononuclear cells, collected in the second trimester of pregnancy. The chain combines TRBV5-6 with TRBJ1-5, with a possible D match to TRBD1 (6 bases). This chain's CDR3 is CASNLRGSQPQHF. The CDR3 DNA reads TGTGCCAGCAACCTCAGGGGAAGTCAGCCCCAGCATTTT.